What follows is one T cell receptor beta chain and its context. TCRdb keeps only in-frame clones here, not all; method: immunoSEQ multiplex PCR. The data show some 40,000 clones, more than 35% seen once. Time point here: after neoadjuvant nivolumab, at surgical resection. The sample originates from a study of neoadjuvant anti-PD-1 for oral cavity cancer. From germline, CDR1 is SGHDT and CDR2 YYEEEE. V was shortened by 2 bases and J by 3 bases, with 8 bases between the two germline ends. The CDR3 is 14 residues long. Sample: tumor tissue, taken after nivolumab (anti-PD-1) treatment. This sequence originates from a person between 40 and 80 years old with oral cavity squamous cell carcinoma. The chain combines TRBV5-6 with TRBJ1-4; D not resolved. DNA of the CDR3: TGTGCCAGCAGCTTTGGGTTCTCTAATGAAAAACTGTTTTTT. Residues: CASSFGFSNEKLFF. Combining the CDR3 with reference TRBV5-6 and TRBJ1-4 gives the whole variable domain DAGVTQSPTHLIKTRGQQVTLRCSPKSGHDTVSWYQQALGQGPQFIFQYYEEEERQRGNFPDRFSGHQFPNYSSELNVNALLLGDSALYLCASSFGFSNEKLFFGSGTQLSVL.